This T cell receptor (beta chain) comes out of a study of post-analysis software for immune sequencing data. Study-wide results and limits: TRBV5-6, TRBV5-1 and TRBV20-1 belonged to a set of roughly 5 TRBV segments that were more frequent in patients than controls. Samples from a shared batch, those prepared together, strongly co-clustered by F measure.

The authors incorporated unique molecular identifiers into the TCR beta cDNA libraries. With roughly 0.85 to 11 million T cells as the source, a few hundred thousand cDNA molecules resulted. TCRdb fed the PCR reads into MiXCR, producing one record per CDR3 protein. The sample lists more than 450,000 distinct CDR3 sequences; roughly 34% were seen once. As for this clonotype: The antigen is not known.

Germline CDR1 reads SGHRS; CDR2 reads YFSETQ. V was pared by 4 bases and J by 3 bases, with 6 bases of the junction left unmatched. The CDR3 runs to 16 residues. Sequencing used blood. The TCR originated in a girl aged 2-17 years with multiple sclerosis. The chain is built from TRBV5-1 and TRBJ2-5, with 13 bases fitting TRBD2. Here the CDR3 DNA reads TGCGCCAGCAGCCTGTACGGGACTAGCGGGAAAGAGACCCAGTACTTC. Its translation is CASSLYGTSGKETQYF. Supplemented by reference TRBV5-1 and TRBJ2-5, the full variable domain reads KAGVTQTPRYLIKTRGQQVTLSCSPISGHRSVSWYQQTPGQGLQFLFEYFSETQRNKGNFPGRFSGRQFSNSRSEMNVSTLELGDSALYLCASSLYGTSGKETQYFGPGTRLLVL.